The 26 T cell receptor beta chains listed next were all sequenced from one sample in a study of regulatory T cells in long-lasting Graves disease. Assembly of TCR beta libraries relied on iRepertoire HTBI primers together with Arm-PCR of CDR3 regions. Via MiXCR, TCRdb re-called the multiplex PCR reads, giving one row per CDR3 protein. The data hold 350,000 to 400,000 distinct CDR3 sequences, with 15% to 20% observed a single time. The time point: newly diagnosed GD, antithyroid drugs for less than 3 months. Extracted RNA from PBMCs served as the source of the TCR library. In addition, the sample was reused for a study of T cells in Graves' hyperthyroidism and ophthalmopathy.

The sequences come from peripheral blood mononuclear cells (PBMCs), collected at new diagnosis, from a patient treated with antithyroid drugs. All receptors derive from a woman between 18 and 29 years old with Graves disease.

This clonotype was counted ten times or more. This rearrangement joins TRBV6-2 or TRBV6-3 to TRBJ2-2; D remains unclear. Germline CDR1 is MNHEY and CDR2 is SVGEGT. This CDR3 has 12 residues. Trimming removed 0 bases from V and 6 bases from J, with 2 bases in between. The CDR3, as DNA: TGTGCCAGCAGTTACTCGGCCGGGGAGCTGTTTTTT. Encoded protein: CASSYSAGELFF.

This clonotype was recorded many times. The V call is TRBV5-1, the J call TRBJ2-3; D ambiguous. The CDR3 is 14 residues long. Trimming stripped 6 bases from V and 4 bases from J, with 15 bases between. CDR1 and CDR2 from the germline V gene are SGHRS and YFSETQ. This CDR3 reads CASTTALGPDTQYF. The CDR3 nucleotides are TGCGCCAGCACCACTGCTCTAGGACCAGATACGCAGTATTTT. Full variable domain (rest looked up from reference TRBV5-1 and TRBJ2-3): KAGVTQTPRYLIKTRGQQVTLSCSPISGHRSVSWYQQTPGQGLQFLFEYFSETQRNKGNFPGRFSGRQFSNSRSEMNVSTLELGDSALYLCASTTALGPDTQYFGPGTRLTVL.

This chain uses TRBV9 with TRBJ2-1; TRBD2 matches 11 bases. CDR1 SGDLS and CDR2 YYNGEE come from the germline V gene. The CDR3 runs 16 residues. Trimming cost V 3 bases and J 0 bases; bases outside gene matches: 2. CDR3: CASSATSGSSYNEQFF. DNA of the CDR3: TGTGCCAGCAGCGCCACTAGCGGGAGCTCCTACAATGAGCAGTTCTTC.

In this sample, this clonotype turned up many times. This sequence joins TRBV7-9 and TRBJ1-1; 8 nucleotides match TRBD1. This CDR3 region has 14 residues. Trimming at V came to 4 bases and at J to 4 bases, leaving 5 bases not matched to a gene. The germline V gene encodes CDR1 SEHNR and CDR2 FQNEAQ (reference sequence). The CDR3 sequence is CASSSQGARTEAFF. CDR3 bases: TGTGCCAGCAGCTCCCAGGGGGCGCGCACTGAAGCTTTCTTT.

This clonotype was counted at least ten times. J is TRBJ2-7 and V is TRBV29-1; TRBD2 matches at 12 bases. In germline, CDR1 is SQVTM, CDR2 ANQGSEA. The CDR3 loop spans 15 amino acids. The V gene end was trimmed by 4 bases and the J gene end by 2 bases; junction bases not matched to a gene: 6. CDR3 region: CSVATSGRMAYEQYF. The CDR3 DNA is TGCAGCGTTGCGACTAGCGGGAGAATGGCCTACGAGCAGTACTTC.

The table lists this clonotype with many counts. The chain carries TRBV2 and TRBJ2-3; either TRBD1 or TRBD2 may fit D (6 bases each). The CDR3 totals 15 residues. Germline-derived CDR1 and CDR2 are SNHLY and FYNNEI. V gave up 3 bases and J gave up 1 base, with 11 bases separating them. This CDR3 reads CASSEEGVGTDTQYF. In DNA, the CDR3 is TGTGCCAGCAGTGAGGAGGGGGTAGGCACAGATACGCAGTATTTT.

Turning to this clonotype: A read error may account for a junction end that differs from germline. The chain has TRBV28 and TRBJ2-3, with unresolved D. Germline lookup yields CDR1 MDHEN and CDR2 SYDVKM. The CDR3 extends over 11 amino acids. The CDR3 DNA is TGTCCCAGCAGCCGCGTGGATACGCAGTATTTT. This gives the protein CPSSRVDTQYF.

This sequence joins TRBV7-9 and TRBJ1-5; 8 bases match TRBD1. Germline CDR1 reads SEHNR; CDR2 reads FQNEAQ (reference sequence). J lost 5 bases, V lost 5 bases, and 2 bases had no gene match. The CDR3 sequence is 13 residues long. DNA for the CDR3: TGTGCCAGCAGCACACAGGGGGATCAGCCCCAGCATTTT. It translates to CASSTQGDQPQHF.

The chain uses TRBV7-6 and TRBJ1-1, with D maybe TRBD1 (5 bases). The CDR3 runs to 14 residues. The germline CDR1 and CDR2 sequences are SGHVS and FNYEAQ. Trimming pared 1 base from V and 4 bases from J, leaving 10 bases between. CDR3 sequence reads: CASSLEVGGTEAFF. For the CDR3, the DNA is TGTGCCAGCAGCTTAGAGGTGGGGGGCACTGAAGCTTTCTTT. The complete variable domain, with remaining parts taken from reference TRBV7-6 and TRBJ1-1, reads GAGVSQSPRYKVTKRGQDVALRCDPISGHVSLYWYRQALGQGPEFLTYFNYEAQQDKSGLPNDRFSAERPEGSISTLTIQRTEQRDSAMYRCASSLEVGGTEAFFGQGTRLTVV.

The chain employs TRBV9 and TRBJ2-5, with D perhaps TRBD2 (6 bases). Germline V gene data show CDR1 as SGDLS and CDR2 as YYNGEE. The CDR3 extends over 14 amino acids. Trimming cost V 0 bases and J 9 bases, with 15 bases left between them. The CDR3 nucleotides read TGTGCCAGCAGCGTAGACGGGACTCCGAAGGCCCAGTACTTC. It is translated as CASSVDGTPKAQYF.

This clonotype was seen once. The chain couples TRBV6-4 to TRBJ1-1, with no clear D. CDR1 and CDR2 from the germline V gene are MRHNA and SNTAGT. Trimming pared 3 bases from V and 4 bases from J, leaving 12 bases between. The CDR3 consists of 14 residues. This CDR3 reads CASSEEGWSTEAFF. The CDR3 bases are TGTGCCAGCAGTGAGGAAGGGTGGTCCACTGAAGCTTTCTTT.

A few counts support this clonotype. This rearrangement joins TRBV27 to TRBJ2-3; D might be TRBD2 (6 bases). This CDR3 has 15 amino acids. CDR1 and CDR2 from the germline V gene are MNHEY and SMNVEV (reference sequence). Trimming took 6 bases from V and 3 from J, leaving 16 bases between them. This CDR3 reads CASSYRTRGTDTQYF. The CDR3 region has the DNA TGTGCCAGCAGCTACAGGACCCGGGGGACAGATACGCAGTATTTT.

The rearrangement joins TRBV11-2 to TRBJ2-4; 9 bases are shared with TRBD1. The CDR3 runs 14 residues. Trimming at V came to 4 bases and at J to 5 bases, leaving 3 bases not matched to a gene. In germline, CDR1 is SGHAT, CDR2 FQNNGV. CDR3 protein: CASSSGQGQNIQYF. DNA for the CDR3: TGTGCCAGCAGCTCGGGACAGGGCCAAAACATTCAGTACTTC.

In this sample, this clonotype turned up many times. V and J are TRBV7-8 and TRBJ2-1; 7 positions agree with TRBD2. The CDR3 consists of 16 residues. J gave up 8 bases and V 5 bases, and 15 bases lay outside the gene matches. Germline V gives CDR1 SGHVS, CDR2 FQNEAQ. CDR3 sequence reads: CASSPGRERGGHEQFF. CDR3 nucleotides: TGTGCCAGCAGCCCAGGAAGGGAGCGGGGAGGGCATGAGCAGTTCTTC. Supplemented by reference TRBV7-8 and TRBJ2-1, the full variable domain reads GAGVSQSPRYKVAKRGQDVALRCDPISGHVSLFWYQQALGQGPEFLTYFQNEAQLDKSGLPSDRFFAERPEGSVSTLKIQRTQQEDSAVYLCASSPGRERGGHEQFFGPGTRLTVL.

This clonotype was picked up many times. The chain has TRBV7-9 and TRBJ1-2; the match to TRBD1 covers 7 bases. Germline trimming cut 4 bases from V and 4 bases from J; bases unmatched to any gene: 18. CDR3 length: 18 amino acids. Per the germline V gene, CDR1 is SEHNR and CDR2 is FQNEAQ (reference sequence). The CDR3 protein is CASSSRGEMTGPSYGYTF. In DNA form, the CDR3 reads TGTGCCAGCAGCTCAAGAGGAGAGATGACAGGGCCCTCCTATGGCTACACCTTC.

This chain uses TRBV11-2 with TRBJ2-1, with D uncertain. The CDR3 has 15 amino acids. Germline V lookup: CDR1 SGHAT, CDR2 FQNNGV. The V end lost 1 base, the J end lost 7 bases, and 14 bases lay between the germline ends. CDR3 residues: CASSLVDVEFNEQFF. CDR3 DNA: TGTGCCAGCAGCTTAGTGGATGTCGAGTTTAATGAGCAGTTCTTC.

This clonotype was found many times. V and J are TRBV20-1 and TRBJ1-4, with D perhaps TRBD1 (6 bases). The germline V gene has CDR1 DFQATT and CDR2 SNEGSKA (reference sequence). The CDR3 is 15 residues long. Trimming left V 1 base short and J 8 bases short, with 17 bases between. The CDR3 loop is CSARARQVGIEKLFF. The CDR3 DNA sequence: TGCAGTGCTAGAGCCAGACAGGTGGGGATCGAAAAACTGTTTTTT.

This clonotype was counted many times. This rearrangement joins TRBV5-6 to TRBJ2-5, with TRBD2 identical over 9 bases. The length of the CDR3 is 16 residues. The V gene's germline CDR1 is SGHDT and CDR2 YYEEEE. With 1 base clipped from V and 1 base from J, the junction kept 5 bases outside the gene matches. The CDR3 loop is CASSLLAGATQETQYF. CDR3 nucleotides: TGTGCCAGCAGCTTGTTAGCGGGGGCCACCCAAGAGACCCAGTACTTC.

CDR3 loop: CATRGASNEQFF. The CDR3 DNA reads TGTGCCACCAGAGGGGCATCCAATGAGCAGTTCTTC. The genes are TRBV15 and TRBJ2-1, with D possibly matching TRBD1 (5 bases). The germline V and J ends were trimmed by 6 bases and 6 bases, with 9 bases remaining between them. Looked up from germline, CDR1 is LNHNV and CDR2 is YYDKDF (reference sequence). This CDR3 spans 12 amino acids.

Notes on this clonotype: Lacking the conserved final phenylalanine or tryptophan, this CDR3 likely reflects a read error. The V and J genes are TRBV7-3 and TRBJ1-1; D is unresolved. Trimming cost V 5 bases and J 2 bases, with 9 bases left between them. The CDR3 spans 13 residues. The V gene's germline CDR1 is SGHTA and CDR2 FQGTGA. The CDR3: CASSPTQNTEAFL. The CDR3 DNA is TGTGCCAGCAGCCCCACACAAAACACTGAAGCTTTCTTA.

The chain couples TRBV5-4 to TRBJ1-2; D call uncertain. Germline-derived CDR1 and CDR2 are SGHNT and YYREEE (reference sequence). The CDR3 contains 16 residues. Trimming took 1 base from V and 7 from J, leaving 20 bases between them. As DNA, the CDR3 is TGTGCCAGCAGCTTGTCTCTAGGACGCGGGGAGGGTGGCTACACCTTC. Amino acid sequence: CASSLSLGRGEGGYTF.

This clonotype showed up many times. The junction differs from germline at one of its ends, possibly a read error. The rearrangement joins TRBV11-2 to TRBJ2-4, with no clear D. Germline V CDR1 and CDR2: SGHAT, FQNNGV. The CDR3 is 12 amino acids. CDR3 residues: CASSLGKNIQYF. Written as DNA, the CDR3 is TGTGCCAGCAGTTTAGGTAAAAACATTCAGTACTTC.

The gene calls are TRBV5-1 and TRBJ2-7, with 12 bases lining up with TRBD2. V was pared by 0 bases and J by 2 bases, with 3 bases of the junction left unmatched. Germline CDR1 and CDR2: SGHRS and YFSETQ. This CDR3 spans 16 amino acids. CDR3 sequence: CASSLGTSGVPYEQYF. CDR3 nucleotides: TGCGCCAGCAGCTTGGGGACTAGCGGGGTCCCCTACGAGCAGTACTTC.

This clonotype showed up many times. The chain recombines TRBV7-3 with TRBJ2-1; no definite D call. The CDR3 extends over 12 amino acids. Trimming took off 2 bases at V and 6 bases at J, with 5 bases between the two ends. The germline gives CDR1 SGHTA, CDR2 FQGTGA. The CDR3 DNA reads as TGTGCCAGCAGCTTATCTTTCAATGAGCAGTTCTTC. Encoded protein: CASSLSFNEQFF.

The count of this clonotype is one. A far larger clone is off by one base, so a read error is likely. The chain is built from TRBV9 and TRBJ2-7, with TRBD2 matching 10 bases. This CDR3 comprises 15 residues. Germline CDR1 and CDR2: SGDLS and YYNGEE. Germline trimming cut 3 bases from V and 5 bases from J; bases unmatched to any gene: 8. CDR3 protein: CASSGELAGKDEQYF. CDR3 sequence (DNA): TGTGCCAGCAGCGGGGAACTAGCGGGGAAAGACGAGCAGTACTTC.

This clonotype was counted many times. The chain recombines TRBV20-1 with TRBJ2-5, with a weak D call TRBD2 (7 bases). CDR1 DFQATT and CDR2 SNEGSKA come from the germline V gene (reference sequence). The CDR3 length is 16 residues. V shed 5 bases and J shed 5 bases, with 24 bases lying between them. Here the CDR3 reads CSAPRGPRGGRETQYF. CDR3 coding DNA: TGCAGTGCTCCCAGAGGTCCGCGCGGGGGCCGGGAGACCCAGTACTTC.